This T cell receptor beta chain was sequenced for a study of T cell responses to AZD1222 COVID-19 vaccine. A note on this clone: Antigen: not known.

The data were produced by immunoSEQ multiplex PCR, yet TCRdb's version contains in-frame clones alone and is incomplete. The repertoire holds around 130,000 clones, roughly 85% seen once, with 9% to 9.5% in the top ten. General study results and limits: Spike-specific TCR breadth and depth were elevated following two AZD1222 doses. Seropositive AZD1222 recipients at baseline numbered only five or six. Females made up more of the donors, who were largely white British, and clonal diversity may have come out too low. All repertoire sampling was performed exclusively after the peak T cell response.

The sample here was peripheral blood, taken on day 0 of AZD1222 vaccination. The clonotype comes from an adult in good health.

The CDR3 sequence: CASRETESSYNSPLHF. DNA for the CDR3: TGTGCCAGCAGGGAGACGGAAAGCTCCTATAATTCACCCCTCCACTTT. V usage is TRBV7-9 and J usage is TRBJ1-6; D is ambiguous. In germline, CDR1 is SEHNR, CDR2 FQNEAQ (reference sequence). V lost 6 bases and J lost 0, with 12 bases in between. The CDR3 totals 16 residues.